Described below is a single TCR beta chain sequence and its context. Antigen: not known. Molecular barcoding with unique molecular identifiers was used for the TCRbeta library. In TCRdb, the PCR reads were re-called with MiXCR into one record per CDR3 protein. Counted here are fewer than 450,000 distinct CDR3 sequences, 15% to 20% occurring once; the ten biggest clones make up roughly 41%. V shed 1 base, J shed 13 bases, and the junction held 6 bases outside the gene matches. CDR3 length equals 14 residues. Germline V gene sequence: CDR1 SGHVS, CDR2 FQNEAQ. The data belong to a study of T-cell reconstitution after alpha-beta-depleted transplantation in children. Regarding the study as a whole: At one year after transplant, newly produced T cells mostly accounted for T-cell counts and diversity. There were reportedly several hundred expanded graft clones from which alpha-beta T cells came about two months after transplant.

The specimen was PBMCs, mostly from graft donor cells, collected 360 days after TCRalphabeta/CD19-depleted stem cell transplant. The rearrangement uses TRBV7-8 and TRBJ2-5; 13 bases agree with TRBD2. The receptor was derived from a male patient between 2 and 15 years old who had a stem cell transplant for acute lymphoblastic leukemia, so the T cells may come from the graft donor. DNA of the CDR3: TGTGCCAGCAGCTTAGGGATCGGACTAGCGGGAGTGTACTTC. Encoded protein: CASSLGIGLAGVYF.